Shown below are 25 T cell receptor beta chains from a single sample sequenced in a study of metastatic and nonmetastatic thyroid tumors. TCRdb called clones again from the PCR reads with MiXCR. This table has about 37,000 clones, less than 15% appearing once. No patient received treatment before thyroid surgery. The sample was blood. These receptor sequences come from a female donor with papillary thyroid cancer or a benign thyroid nodule (not recorded which). Some clones in this sample may be carry-over from other donors' samples.

This clone has just a few counts. The V call is TRBV5-6, the J call TRBJ2-3, with 12 bases matching TRBD2. The CDR3 is 18 residues long. Germline loops: CDR1 SGHDT, CDR2 YYEEEE. The V and J ends lost 1 base and 10 bases, in that order; junction bases with no gene match: 16. DNA for the CDR3: TGTGCCAGCAGCTTGTTTGTGCTCTTGACTAGCGGGAGTCAGGCGCAGTATTTT. Amino acids: CASSLFVLLTSGSQAQYF.

This chain connects TRBV24-1 to TRBJ2-1, with D possibly being TRBD1 (6 bases). V lost 3 bases and J 4 bases, leaving 15 bases between the germline ends. CDR1 and CDR2 (germline): KGHDR, SFDVKD. The CDR3 totals 16 residues. For the CDR3, the DNA is TGTGCCACCAGTGATCTCAAGGACAGTGTATACAATGAGCAGTTCTTC. This codes for CATSDLKDSVYNEQFF.

This clone appeared once. A much larger clone lies one base from this, so it may be a read error. This chain links TRBV4-1 with TRBJ2-2; D tentatively reads TRBD1 or TRBD2 (5 bases each). This CDR3 has 11 residues. Germline V CDR1 and CDR2: MGHRA, YSYEKL. The CDR3 nucleotides read TGCGCCAGCAGGTCGACCGGGGACCTGTTTTTT. This encodes CASRSTGDLFF.

This clone was found many times. The chain joins TRBV20-1 to TRBJ2-7; the D is unclear. Germline loops: CDR1 DFQATT, CDR2 SNEGSKA (reference sequence). The CDR3 has 13 residues. CDR3 in DNA: TGCAGCGCCCTGGCGGATGACTCCTACGAGCAGTACTTC. Encoded protein: CSALADDSYEQYF.

Ten or more counts support this clone. This chain uses TRBV20-1 with TRBJ1-2; TRBD1 matches at 8 bases. Germline CDR1 is DFQATT and CDR2 is SNEGSKA (reference sequence). Trimming at V came to 1 base and at J to 6 bases, leaving 10 bases not matched to a gene. The length of the CDR3 is 15 residues. The CDR3 loop reads CSARALDRVIHGYTF. CDR3 nucleotides: TGCAGTGCTAGAGCTTTGGACAGGGTGATACATGGCTACACCTTC.

This chain uses TRBV20-1 with TRBJ2-2; D is unresolved. The germline V gene encodes CDR1 DFQATT and CDR2 SNEGSKA (reference sequence). CDR3 size: 13 residues. V was pared by 5 bases and J by 4 bases, with 11 bases between. CDR3 loop: CSAEPWGTGELFF. The CDR3, as DNA: TGCAGTGCTGAGCCATGGGGCACCGGGGAGCTGTTTTTT.

Many counts were recorded for this clone. The chain couples TRBV5-1 to TRBJ2-2; 13 bases map to TRBD2. CDR3 length: 18 residues. Looked up from germline, CDR1 is SGHRS and CDR2 is YFSETQ. After removal of 0 bases from V and 6 bases from J, the junction contained 8 bases not matched to a gene. The CDR3 DNA reads as TGCGCCAGCAGCTTGGGACTAGCGGGAGGCCCGTTCGCCGGGGAGCTGTTTTTT. As protein: CASSLGLAGGPFAGELFF.

Many counts were recorded for this clone. V and J are TRBV7-8 and TRBJ2-7; TRBD1 might be the D (5 bases). Trimming removed 3 bases from V and 2 bases from J, with 11 bases in between. The germline V gene encodes CDR1 SGHVS and CDR2 FQNEAQ. The CDR3 runs 14 residues. CDR3 in DNA: TGTGCCAGCAGCTTCAGGGAAAGCGCCTACGAGCAGTACTTC. Residues: CASSFRESAYEQYF.

This clone was counted many times. CDR3 region: CASSPFHGSPKGYTF. CDR3 bases: TGTGCCAGCAGTCCCTTTCATGGATCTCCCAAGGGCTACACCTTC. The rearrangement links TRBV27 to TRBJ1-2; D gene ambiguous. The CDR3 loop spans 15 amino acids. V was cut by 5 bases and J by 8 bases, with 21 bases left in between. CDR1 MNHEY and CDR2 SMNVEV come from the germline V gene (reference sequence).

This clone showed up many times. The V and J genes are TRBV7-3 and TRBJ2-1; D is possibly TRBD1 (7 bases). Germline V gene sequence: CDR1 SGHTA, CDR2 FQGTGA. The CDR3 runs 17 residues. V was pared by 1 base and J by 4 bases, with 17 bases between. The CDR3 nucleotides read TGTGCCAGCAGCTTAAAGGGGGCGGCAGCGGGTTACAATGAGCAGTTCTTC. It translates to CASSLKGAAAGYNEQFF.

This clone was picked up many times. V usage is TRBV25-1 and J usage is TRBJ2-3; D is undetermined. This CDR3 is 14 amino acids long. The germline V gene has CDR1 MGHDK and CDR2 SYGVNS. Trimming shortened V by 3 bases and J by 2 bases, and 9 bases separated the two germline ends. This chain's CDR3 is CASSDAFITDTQYF. CDR3 nucleotide sequence: TGTGCCAGCAGTGATGCATTTATCACAGATACGCAGTATTTT.

The V gene is TRBV5-6, the J gene TRBJ2-5; 8 nucleotides agree with TRBD1. Germline values: CDR1 SGHDT, CDR2 YYEEEE. The CDR3 runs 14 residues. Trimming removed 2 bases from V and 5 bases from J; junction bases left unmatched: 5. For the CDR3, the DNA is TGTGCCAGCAGCTTAATGACAGGGGTGGAGACCCAGTACTTC. Translating it yields CASSLMTGVETQYF.

In the case of this clone: The germline gene is not matched at one end of the junction; a read error may be the cause. This chain links TRBV7-3 with TRBJ2-2; 8 bases align to TRBD2. This CDR3 is 14 amino acids long. Germline V CDR1 and CDR2: SGHTA, FQGTGA. CDR3: CASSLDATSGGLFF. The CDR3 bases are TGTGCCAGCAGCTTGGATGCTACCAGCGGGGGGCTGTTTTTT.

This clone was detected many times. The genes are TRBV29-1 and TRBJ2-3, with a tentative D call TRBD2 (6 bases). Looked up from germline, CDR1 is SQVTM and CDR2 is ANQGSEA. V was trimmed by 7 bases and J by 0 bases, leaving 14 bases between them. The CDR3 is made up of 14 amino acids. DNA for the CDR3: TGCAGCGGGAGGGTCTCTCTGAGCACAGATACGCAGTATTTT. Amino acids: CSGRVSLSTDTQYF.

Here the CDR3 reads CATRDHYNYGYTF. In DNA form, the CDR3 reads TGTGCCACCAGGGACCATTACAACTATGGCTACACCTTC. The rearrangement uses TRBV6-1 and TRBJ1-2; perhaps TRBD1 as D (5 bases). Germline V gives CDR1 MNHNS, CDR2 SASEGT. The CDR3 runs 13 residues. V was pared by 10 bases and J by 2 bases, with 14 bases between.

This sequence joins TRBV27 and TRBJ2-6, with D hard to call. The ends were cut back, 0 bases at V and 0 bases at J, with 6 bases in the middle. From germline, CDR1 is MNHEY and CDR2 SMNVEV (reference sequence). This CDR3 is built from 16 residues. The CDR3 reads CASSLSFGSGANVLTF. The CDR3 DNA is TGTGCCAGCAGTTTATCATTCGGCTCTGGGGCCAACGTCCTGACTTTC. Based on the CDR3 plus reference TRBV27 and TRBJ2-6, the full variable domain is EAQVTQNPRYLITVTGKKLTVTCSQNMNHEYMSWYRQDPGLGLRQIYYSMNVEVTDKGDVPEGYKVSRKEKRNFPLILESPSPNQTSLYFCASSLSFGSGANVLTFGAGSRLTVL.

This clone was counted at least ten times. The CDR3 nucleotides are TGTGCCAGCAGCCTGAGCGGGAGTGAGACCCAGTACTTC. Translated, it gives CASSLSGSETQYF. V usage is TRBV7-2 and J usage is TRBJ2-5, with 8 bases lining up with TRBD2. Per the germline V gene, CDR1 is SGHTA and CDR2 is FQGNSA. The CDR3 has 13 amino acids. After removal of 5 bases from V and 5 bases from J, the junction contained 4 bases not matched to a gene.

In its sample, this clone is medium-sized. V usage is TRBV28 and J usage is TRBJ2-7; D might be TRBD2 (5 bases). Germline V CDR1 and CDR2: MDHEN, SYDVKM. The CDR3 has 14 amino acids. V was trimmed by 2 bases and J by 7 bases, leaving 15 bases between them. The CDR3 DNA follows: TGTGCCAGCAGTTTACCCGCGACGGACTGGGAGCAGTACTTC. Residues: CASSLPATDWEQYF. Combining the CDR3 with reference TRBV28 and TRBJ2-7 gives the whole variable domain DVKVTQSSRYLVKRTGEKVFLECVQDMDHENMFWYRQDPGLGLRLIYFSYDVKMKEKGDIPEGYSVSREKKERFSLILESASTNQTSMYLCASSLPATDWEQYFGPGTRLTVT.

This clone showed up many times. The gene calls are TRBV11-2 and TRBJ2-2; a weak D match, TRBD2 (6 bases). Trimming took 3 bases from V and 7 from J, leaving 9 bases between them. Germline CDR1 reads SGHAT; CDR2 reads FQNNGV. The CDR3 runs to 13 residues. CDR3 nucleotide sequence: TGTGCCAGCAGCTTCGGAGCGGGCGGGGAGCTGTTTTTT. Translation: CASSFGAGGELFF.

This clone has a count of ten or more. V gene TRBV12-3 or TRBV12-4 combines with J gene TRBJ2-1; D uncertain. Trimming removed 1 base at V and 6 bases at J, with 7 bases between. The CDR3 runs to 13 residues. The CDR3 DNA reads TGTGCCAGCAGTTTAGGACGACTCAATGAGCAGTTCTTC. It codes for CASSLGRLNEQFF.

This clone was observed at least ten times. A read error may account for a junction end that differs from germline. The V gene is TRBV3-1, the J gene TRBJ1-1; the D is unclear. This CDR3 comprises 13 residues. Germline-derived CDR1 and CDR2 are LGHDT and YNNKEL (reference sequence). This CDR3 reads CASSQIENAEAFF. The CDR3 nucleotides are TGTGCCAGCAGCCAGATCGAGAACGCTGAAGCTTTCTTT. The full variable domain, with the rest looked up from reference TRBV3-1 and TRBJ1-1, is DTAVSQTPKYLVTQMGNDKSIKCEQNLGHDTMYWYKQDSKKFLKIMFSYNNKELIINETVPNRFSPKSPDKAHLNLHINSLELGDSAVYFCASSQIENAEAFFGQGTRLTVV.

This clone was recorded at least ten times. V and J are TRBV7-9 and TRBJ2-7, with 13 bases aligning to TRBD2. This CDR3 region has 19 residues. Germline V gives CDR1 SEHNR, CDR2 FQNEAQ (reference sequence). V lost 3 bases to trimming and J lost 3 bases; unmatched junction nucleotides: 14. Here the CDR3 DNA reads TGTGCCAGCAGCTTTCTCCGGACTAGCGGGAGTGGTTTAGGCTACGAGCAGTACTTC. Translating gives CASSFLRTSGSGLGYEQYF.

This clone was seen repeatedly, ten times or more. The V call is TRBV6-1, the J call TRBJ2-3; D possibly corresponds to TRBD2 (6 bases). Trimming cost V 7 bases and J 3 bases, with 20 bases left between them. The CDR3 runs to 16 residues. CDR1 is MNHNS, CDR2 SASEGT, per germline. CDR3 region: CASIPGVGEVTDTQYF. CDR3 in DNA: TGTGCCAGCATACCGGGGGTTGGGGAGGTGACAGATACGCAGTATTTT.

This clone was detected ten times or more. The sample holds other DNA sequences that translate to the same CDR3. J is TRBJ2-1 and V is TRBV18; 8 bases are a match to TRBD2. CDR1 is KGHSH and CDR2 is LQKENI in the germline V gene. CDR3 size: 15 residues. The V gene end was trimmed by 0 bases and the J gene end by 5 bases; junction bases not matched to a gene: 3. The CDR3 here is CASSPPTSVDNEQFF. The CDR3, as DNA: TGTGCCAGCTCACCACCGACTAGCGTAGACAATGAGCAGTTCTTC.

V is TRBV5-5 and J is TRBJ1-2, with 9 bases that match TRBD1. With 4 bases clipped from V and 6 bases from J, the junction kept 7 bases outside the gene matches. This CDR3 region has 14 residues. Germline CDR1 SGHKS, CDR2 YYEKEE (reference sequence). The CDR3, as DNA: TGTGCCAGCAGCCCCGGGACAGGGATTCATGGCTACACCTTC. This encodes CASSPGTGIHGYTF.